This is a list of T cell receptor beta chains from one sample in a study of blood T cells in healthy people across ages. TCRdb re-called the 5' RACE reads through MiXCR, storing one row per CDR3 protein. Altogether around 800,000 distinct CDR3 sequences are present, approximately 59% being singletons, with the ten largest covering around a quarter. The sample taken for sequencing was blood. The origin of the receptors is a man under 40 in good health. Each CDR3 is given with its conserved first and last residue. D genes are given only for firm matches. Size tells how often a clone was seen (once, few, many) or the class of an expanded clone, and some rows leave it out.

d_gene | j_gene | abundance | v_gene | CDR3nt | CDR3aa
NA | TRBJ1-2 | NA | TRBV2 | TGTGCCAGCAGTGAAAACAGGCAGGGTGGCTACACCTTC | CASSENRQGGYTF
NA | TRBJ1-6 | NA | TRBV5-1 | TGCGCCAGCAGCTTGGATGGGAACTATAATTCACCCCTCCACTTT | CASSLDGNYNSPLHF
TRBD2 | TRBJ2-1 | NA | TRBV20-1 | TGCAGTGCTCTTAGCGGGGGGGCGGGCTACAATGAGCAGTTCTTC | CSALSGGAGYNEQFF
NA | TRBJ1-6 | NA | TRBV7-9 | TGTGCCAGCAGCTTAATGGCCGATAATTCACCCCTCCACTTT | CASSLMADNSPLHF
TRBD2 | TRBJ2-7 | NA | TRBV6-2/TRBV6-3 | TGTGCCAGCAGTTCTAACTACCGACTAGCGGGGCGCAGCTCCTACGAGCAGTACTTC | CASSSNYRLAGRSSYEQYF
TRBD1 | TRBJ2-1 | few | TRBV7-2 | TGTGCCAGCAGCTCCCCCGGGACAGGCCACAATGAGCAGTTCTTC | CASSSPGTGHNEQFF
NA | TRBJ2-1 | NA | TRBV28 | TGTGCCAGCAGTTTCGTCCAGGGCACAGATGAGCAGTTCTTC | CASSFVQGTDEQFF
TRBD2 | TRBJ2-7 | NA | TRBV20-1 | TGCAGTGCTAGAAGGCTACCTCAACCGCTAGCGGGCATTAGCTACGAGCAGTACTTC | CSARRLPQPLAGISYEQYF
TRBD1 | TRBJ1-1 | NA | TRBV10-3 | TGTGCCATCAGGATGACAGGGGAGAACACTGAAGCTTTCTTT | CAIRMTGENTEAFF
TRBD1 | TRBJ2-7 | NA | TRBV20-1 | TGCAGTGCTAGGGGACAGTACGAGCAGTACTTC | CSARGQYEQYF
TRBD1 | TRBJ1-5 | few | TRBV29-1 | TGCAGCGTTGAAGGGGACAGGGGGGTTGGCAATCAGCCCCAGCATTTT | CSVEGDRGVGNQPQHF
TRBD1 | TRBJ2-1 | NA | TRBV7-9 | TGTGCCAGCAGCTTAGTAAGGGGGCGTAACAATGAGCAGTTCTTC | CASSLVRGRNNEQFF
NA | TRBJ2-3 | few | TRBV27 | TGTGCCAGCAGTTTAGGCAGCACGAATACGCAGTATTTT | CASSLGSTNTQYF
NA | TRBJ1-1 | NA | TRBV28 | TGTGCCAGCAGCCCTTACTTGACACCGAGGACTGAAGCTTTCTTT | CASSPYLTPRTEAFF
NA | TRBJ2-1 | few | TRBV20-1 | TGCAGTGCTAGAGGGGGCAGCAATGAGCAGTTCTTC | CSARGGSNEQFF
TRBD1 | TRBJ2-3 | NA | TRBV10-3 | TGTGCCATCACCGTGGGGAAAAGACAGGGGCCCACAGATACGCAGTATTTT | CAITVGKRQGPTDTQYF
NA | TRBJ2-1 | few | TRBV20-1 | TGCAGTGCTAGAGATCCAGTCCGCAATGAGCAGTTCTTC | CSARDPVRNEQFF
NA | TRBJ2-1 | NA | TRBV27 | TGTGCCACTAGGGCTACTTGGAATGAGCAGTTCTTC | CATRATWNEQFF
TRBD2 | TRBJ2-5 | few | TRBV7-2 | TGTGCCAGCAGCTTTCAGGGCGGGGGGGGAGAGACCCAGTACTTC | CASSFQGGGGETQYF
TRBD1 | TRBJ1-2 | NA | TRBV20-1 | TGCAGTGCTACGACAGGGGGCTCGGGGAAAGGCTACACCTTC | CSATTGGSGKGYTF
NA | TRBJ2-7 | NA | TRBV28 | TGTGCCAGCACCAAACCCTGGGGGGACGGGTCCTACGAGCAGTACTTC | CASTKPWGDGSYEQYF
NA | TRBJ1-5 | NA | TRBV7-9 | TGTGCCAGCAGCTTTTTAGGGCTGGGGCAGCCCCAGCATTTT | CASSFLGLGQPQHF
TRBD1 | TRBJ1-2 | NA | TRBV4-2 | TGTGCCAGCAGCCAGCTTACGACAGGGGGCTATGGCTACACCTTC | CASSQLTTGGYGYTF
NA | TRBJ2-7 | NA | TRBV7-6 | TGTGCCAGCAGCTTCGAGGTTGGACCGGGACCCTACGAGCAGTACTTC | CASSFEVGPGPYEQYF
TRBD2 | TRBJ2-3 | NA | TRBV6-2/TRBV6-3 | TGTGCCAGCAGTTACGAGAGGAGAAGCGGGGGTCTCACAGATACGCAGTATTTT | CASSYERRSGGLTDTQYF
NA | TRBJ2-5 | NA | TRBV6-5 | TGTGCCAGCAGTTACTCGGGCTACAATGAGCAGTACTTC | CASSYSGYNEQYF
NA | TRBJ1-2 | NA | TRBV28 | TGTGCCAGCAGTCGCGACAGCTTCTATGGCTACACCTTC | CASSRDSFYGYTF
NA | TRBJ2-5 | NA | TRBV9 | TGTGCCAGCAGCGTAGTGGGTAGCCACCAAGAGACCCAGTACTTC | CASSVVGSHQETQYF
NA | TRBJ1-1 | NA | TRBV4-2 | TGTGCCAGCAGCCAAGTTGGGGTTGGTACTGAAGCTTTCTTT | CASSQVGVGTEAFF
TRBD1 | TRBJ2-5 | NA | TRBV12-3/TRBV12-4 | TGTGCCAGCAGTTACAGGGGCAGCGAGACCCAGTACTTC | CASSYRGSETQYF
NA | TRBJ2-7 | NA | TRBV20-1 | TGCAGTGCTACCGCCCCGGGACATTACTCCTACGAGCAGTACTTC | CSATAPGHYSYEQYF
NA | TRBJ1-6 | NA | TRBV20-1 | TGCAGTGCTACGCAGGGTGGAACCGACTCCTATAATTCACCCCTCCACTTT | CSATQGGTDSYNSPLHF
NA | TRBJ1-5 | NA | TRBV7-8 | TGTGCCAGCAGCTTAGGGACACTGGCTCAGCCCCAGCATTTT | CASSLGTLAQPQHF
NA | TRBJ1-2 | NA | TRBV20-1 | TGCAGTGCTAGAGAGGCTCCCGGGACAAGCCGACTAAACTATGGCTACACCTTC | CSAREAPGTSRLNYGYTF
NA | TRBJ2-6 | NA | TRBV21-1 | TGTGCCAGCAGCCCCTTTGTAGGTGGGGCCAACGTCCTGACTTTC | CASSPFVGGANVLTF
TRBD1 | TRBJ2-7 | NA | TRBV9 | TGTGCCAGCAGCGTAGAACAGGGGGGCATCGACGAGCAGTACTTC | CASSVEQGGIDEQYF
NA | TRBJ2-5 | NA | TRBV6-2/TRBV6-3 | TGTGCCAGCAGTCGACTGGGGACATCTCAAGAGACCCAGTACTTC | CASSRLGTSQETQYF
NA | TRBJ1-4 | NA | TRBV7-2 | TGTGCCAGCAGCTTAACGTCTCATGCAACTAATGAAAAACTGTTTTTT | CASSLTSHATNEKLFF
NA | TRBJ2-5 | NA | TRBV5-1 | TGCGCCAGCAGCTTGGCGGCTAGTCTCCAAGAGACCCAGTACTTC | CASSLAASLQETQYF
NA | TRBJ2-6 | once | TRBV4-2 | TGTGCCAGCAGCCAGACCAGTTCGAGGGGTAATGGGGCCAACGTCCTGACTTTC | CASSQTSSRGNGANVLTF
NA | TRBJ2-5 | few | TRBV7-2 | TGTGCCAGCGGAATAGAGACCCAGTACTTC | CASGIETQYF
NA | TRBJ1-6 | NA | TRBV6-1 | TGTGCCAGCAGATCCTTGGGGGTGGTTAGCTCCTATAATTCACCCCTCCACTTT | CASRSLGVVSSYNSPLHF